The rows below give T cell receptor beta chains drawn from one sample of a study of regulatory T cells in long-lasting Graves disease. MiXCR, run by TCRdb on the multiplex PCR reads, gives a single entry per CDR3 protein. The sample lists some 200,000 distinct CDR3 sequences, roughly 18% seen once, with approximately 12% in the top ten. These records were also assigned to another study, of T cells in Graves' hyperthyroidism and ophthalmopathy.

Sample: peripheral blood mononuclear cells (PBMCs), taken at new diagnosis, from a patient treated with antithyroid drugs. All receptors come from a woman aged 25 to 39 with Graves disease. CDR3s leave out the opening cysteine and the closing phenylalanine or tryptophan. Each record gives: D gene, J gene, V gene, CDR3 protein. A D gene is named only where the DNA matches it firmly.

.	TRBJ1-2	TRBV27	ASSTYSYGYT
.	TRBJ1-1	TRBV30	AWSVRIGGLRNTEAF
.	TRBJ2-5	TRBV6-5	ASSYPPQETQY
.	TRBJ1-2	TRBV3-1	ASSQDAGDYGYT
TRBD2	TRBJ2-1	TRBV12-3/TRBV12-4	ASSLVGGAGEQF
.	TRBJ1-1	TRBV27	ASRGLMNTEAF
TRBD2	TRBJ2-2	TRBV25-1	ASSERASGGTGELF
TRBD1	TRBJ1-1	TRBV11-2	ASSYGQGMRDVAF
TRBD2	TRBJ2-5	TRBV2	ASSDEDSGGPKETQY
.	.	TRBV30	AWSVGSLVAEAF
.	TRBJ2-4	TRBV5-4	ASSLGGNIQY
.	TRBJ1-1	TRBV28	ASSLGPWAEAF
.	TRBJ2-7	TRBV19	ASSIDGFSYEQY
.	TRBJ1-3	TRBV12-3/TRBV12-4	ASSLGEFYMNTIY
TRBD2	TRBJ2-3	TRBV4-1	ASSQEVSGGPLGTQY
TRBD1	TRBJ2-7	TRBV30	AWNPIDRGSQQY
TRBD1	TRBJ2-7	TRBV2	ASSLGQGAAEQY
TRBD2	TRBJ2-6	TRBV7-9	ASSASGTISGANVLT
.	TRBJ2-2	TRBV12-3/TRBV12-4	ASSSDTVLTGELF
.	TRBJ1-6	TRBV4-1	ASSQVSQQSPLH
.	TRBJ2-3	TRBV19	ASSALAEGSTDTQY
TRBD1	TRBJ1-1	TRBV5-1	ASSLSAGGTEAF
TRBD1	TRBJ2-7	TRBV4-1	ASSIGGQKIGEQY
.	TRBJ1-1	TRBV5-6	ASSFGVEPGTEAF
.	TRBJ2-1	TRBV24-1	ATSDFPSTPNEQF
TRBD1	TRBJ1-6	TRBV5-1	ASSLSGTDTTLH
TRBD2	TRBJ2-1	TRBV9	ASEAGGEQF
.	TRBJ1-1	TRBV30	AWRTDTEAF
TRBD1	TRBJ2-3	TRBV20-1	SARPWTGASTDTQY
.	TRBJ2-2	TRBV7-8	ASSLLSGVSGELF
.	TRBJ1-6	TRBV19	ASSIGRGDSPLH
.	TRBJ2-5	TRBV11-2	ASSFAEETQY
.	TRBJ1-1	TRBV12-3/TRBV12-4	ASSLAREGLEAF
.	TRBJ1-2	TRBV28	ASIGEESLNYGYT
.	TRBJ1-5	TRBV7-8	ASSLRVLDQPQH
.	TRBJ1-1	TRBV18	ASSEVAGAPMNTEAF
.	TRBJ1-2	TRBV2	ASTPRQGYGYT
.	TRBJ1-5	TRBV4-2	ASSQDRRTQH
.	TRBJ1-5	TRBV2	ASSEGLGDSQPQH
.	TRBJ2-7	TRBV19	ASSMGGPSYEQY
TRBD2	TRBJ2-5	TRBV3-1	ASSRNAGGSVTQY
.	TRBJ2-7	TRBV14	ASSPLDSRSSYEQY
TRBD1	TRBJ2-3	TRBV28	ASGLPTGTGGRVADTQY
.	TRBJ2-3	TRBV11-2	ASSLGGGTQY
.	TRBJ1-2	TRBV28	ASSLLLQGRYT
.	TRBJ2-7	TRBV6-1	ASSEVRSPSYEQY
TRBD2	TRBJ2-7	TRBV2	ASSLPGLAGGEQY
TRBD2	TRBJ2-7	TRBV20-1	SARGGRVSYEQY
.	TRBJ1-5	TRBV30	AWSVGGTRGQPQH
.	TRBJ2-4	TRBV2	ASDTPTGTGNIQY